The entry below describes one T cell receptor (beta chain). Its antigen remains unidentified. Only in-frame clones appear in the TCRdb table, and some are missing; sequencing was by immunoSEQ multiplex PCR. In the table there are tens of thousands of clones, approximately 80% of which are singletons. The data were obtained in a study of T cells in localized non-small cell lung cancer. Overall study findings and caveats: Sequencing covered just one tumor region, so heterogeneity cannot be ruled out.

CDR3 length equals 14 residues. Germline V gives CDR1 LNHNV, CDR2 YYDKDF (reference sequence). V lost 5 bases to trimming and J lost 4 bases, with 14 bases between them. This sequence was found in a man between 40 and 70 years old with stage II lung adenocarcinoma. The chain uses TRBV15 and TRBJ2-5; maybe TRBD2 (6 bases). Material: PBMCs, obtained before any cancer treatment. CDR3 bases: TGTGCCACCAGCCCCAGTGCCGGGAGAGAGACCCAGTACTTC. Its translation is CATSPSAGRETQYF.